The present T cell receptor (beta chain) was sequenced within a study of control samples from healthy donors and cancer patients (dated by TCRdb to 2018 to 2021). To prepare the library, the immunoSEQ multiplex PCR assay was applied. Imported from immuneACCESS, the table was reduced by TCRdb to in-frame sequences with V and J called. These copies leave out some clones; in studies compared against another copy, an unresolved V gene accounts for under half, and the cause of the remainder is not known. Within this sample are some 130,000 clones, with over 80% of them counted one time only. The ten largest clones take up around 2.1% of the sample. Turning to this clone: Its antigen is unknown. Base qualities are not at hand, and no much larger clone is one base apart.

As encoded in the germline V gene, CDR1 is SGHRS while CDR2 is YFSETQ. Trimming takes 4 bases from V and 5 bases from J, and the germline ends sit 6 bases apart. Taken from cysteine to phenylalanine, the CDR3 has 11 residues. Here the CDR3 DNA is all that survives: 33 bases in frame from base 1. The TCR originated in a woman in her fifties or sixties in good health. Input material: blood. The chain uses TRBV5-1 and TRBJ2-5; the D gene assignment is ambiguous. The nucleotide sequence reads as follows: TGCGCCAGCAGCGTGCGGGAGACCCAGTACTTC. Its translation reads: CASSVRETQYF.